The rows below give T cell receptor beta chains drawn from one sample of a study of blood T cell repertoires in COVID-19. Clones were sequenced by immunoSEQ multiplex PCR, and TCRdb holds only the in-frame ones, with some missing. There are 150,000 or so clones in the sample; roughly 80% occur only once, and about 5.3% lies in the top ten. The sequenced sample was PBMCs or T cells enriched from blood (not recorded which). These receptors came from a woman aged 40 to 50 with acute COVID-19. Both conserved end residues are part of each CDR3. A D gene is named only where the DNA matches it firmly. The listing skips clone size in some rows; elsewhere it reads once, few, many or a size class.

clone_size,v_call,j_call,d_call,cdr3_aa,cdr3_nt
-,TRBV29-1,TRBJ2-4,-,CSVILLTSAKNIQYF,TGCAGCGTTATCCTCCTCACTAGTGCCAAAAACATTCAGTACTTC
once,TRBV7-2,TRBJ2-3,TRBD1,CASSSSTITGVGQYF,TGTGCCAGCAGCTCTTCCACTATAACAGGGGTCGGCCAGTATTTT
-,TRBV7-2,TRBJ2-1,-,CASSLAGGMGSYNEQFF,TGTGCCAGCAGCTTAGCTGGCGGGATGGGCTCCTACAATGAGCAGTTCTTC
-,TRBV12-3/TRBV12-4,TRBJ2-2,TRBD2,CASNLGGAGELFF,TGTGCCAGCAATTTGGGGGGGGCCGGGGAGCTGTTTTTT
-,TRBV25-1,TRBJ2-1,-,CASSSRLSHEQFF,TGTGCCAGCAGTTCTCGCTTGAGTCATGAGCAGTTCTTC
-,TRBV11-3,TRBJ2-1,-,CASSLVAGSYNEQFF,TGTGCCAGCAGCTTGGTTGCAGGCTCCTACAATGAGCAGTTCTTC
few,TRBV5-4,TRBJ2-3,TRBD2,CASSSTSGIGDTQYF,TGTGCCAGCAGCTCGACAAGCGGGATCGGTGATACGCAGTATTTT
few,TRBV7-3,TRBJ1-1,-,CASSLTGRGYTEAFF,TGTGCCAGCAGCTTAACGGGAAGGGGCTACACTGAAGCTTTCTTT
-,TRBV10-1,TRBJ1-6,TRBD1,CASSDWGRDRGVTNSPLHF,TGCGCCAGCAGTGATTGGGGGCGGGACAGGGGCGTTACCAATTCACCCCTCCACTTT
-,TRBV5-6,TRBJ2-5,-,CASSSKIESPQYF,TGTGCCAGCAGCTCTAAAATTGAGAGCCCCCAGTACTTC
-,TRBV2,TRBJ2-6,-,CASSVGASGANVLTF,TGTGCCAGCAGTGTAGGGGCCTCTGGGGCCAACGTCCTGACTTTC
once,TRBV20-1,TRBJ1-4,-,CSASFGEKLFF,TGCAGTGCTAGTTTCGGTGAAAAACTGTTTTTT
-,TRBV12-5,TRBJ2-3,TRBD2,CASGLGRPSGPSTDTQYF,TGTGCTAGTGGTTTGGGACGCCCTAGCGGGCCCAGCACAGATACGCAGTATTTT
-,TRBV6-1,TRBJ2-1,TRBD2,CASSVRLAGEGTRGNEQFF,TGTGCCAGCAGTGTGCGACTAGCGGGAGAAGGAACTAGGGGCAATGAGCAGTTCTTC
-,TRBV7-9,TRBJ2-1,-,CASSLGTGPFF,TGTGCCAGCAGCTTGGGAACAGGGCCGTTCTTC
-,TRBV5-8,TRBJ2-2,-,CASSLSGLNTGELFF,TGTGCCAGCAGCTTGTCAGGGCTGAACACCGGGGAGCTGTTTTTT
-,TRBV4-1,TRBJ1-2,TRBD1,CASSQDRGTGSYGYTF,TGCGCCAGCAGCCAAGATAGGGGGACAGGATCCTATGGCTACACCTTC
-,TRBV5-1,TRBJ2-1,TRBD1,CASSSIETGPYNEQFF,TGCGCCAGCAGCTCCATCGAGACAGGGCCCTACAATGAGCAGTTCTTC
-,TRBV3-1/TRBV3-2,TRBJ2-1,TRBD2,CASSQDAAGEPYNEQFF,TGTGCCAGCAGCCAAGACGCAGCGGGAGAACCCTACAATGAGCAGTTCTTC
-,TRBV7-9,TRBJ2-3,-,CASSPPVGGSTDTQYF,TGTGCCAGCAGCCCCCCCGTGGGAGGTTCCACAGATACGCAGTATTTT
-,TRBV24-1,TRBJ2-1,TRBD1,CATSDPGQGGNEQFF,TGTGCCACCAGTGACCCGGGACAGGGGGGGAATGAGCAGTTCTTC
-,TRBV2,TRBJ1-1,TRBD1,CASSKTGGAPSAAFF,TGTGCCAGCAGCAAGACAGGGGGTGCCCCCTCTGCTGCTTTCTTT
-,TRBV19,TRBJ2-7,TRBD2,CASSTSRLADYEQYF,TGTGCCAGTAGTACTAGCCGACTAGCGGACTACGAGCAGTACTTC
-,TRBV6-4,TRBJ2-7,TRBD2,CASSHRTSGKVSYEQYF,TGTGCCAGCAGTCACAGGACTAGCGGGAAGGTCTCCTACGAGCAGTACTTC
-,TRBV30,TRBJ2-5,-,CAWSVGASQETQYF,TGTGCCTGGAGCGTGGGGGCTAGCCAAGAGACCCAGTACTTC
few,TRBV4-2,TRBJ1-1,TRBD1,CASSQDPLQGLSAEAFF,TGTGCCAGCAGCCAAGATCCACTACAGGGGCTAAGCGCTGAAGCTTTCTTT
-,TRBV11-2,TRBJ2-7,-,CASSFPGVYEQYF,TGTGCCAGCAGCTTCCCCGGGGTCTACGAGCAGTACTTC
few,TRBV18,TRBJ2-6,-,CASSLTEGRVSGANVLTF,TGTGCCAGCTCCCTCACGGAGGGTAGAGTCTCTGGGGCCAACGTCCTGACTTTC
-,TRBV21-1,TRBJ1-1,-,CASSNPHSMNTEAFF,TGTGCCAGCAGCAATCCTCACAGCATGAACACTGAAGCTTTCTTT
-,TRBV20-1,TRBJ2-1,-,CSASLGVQFF,TGCAGTGCTAGTCTCGGGGTGCAGTTCTTC
-,TRBV30,TRBJ1-2,-,CAWARGNYGYTF,TGTGCCTGGGCTCGGGGGAACTATGGCTACACCTTC
once,TRBV3-1/TRBV3-2,TRBJ2-3,TRBD2,CASSQVGSGSGLDTQYF,TGTGCCAGCAGCCAAGTGGGCAGCGGGAGTGGTCTAGATACGCAGTATTTT
-,TRBV18,TRBJ2-1,-,CASSPSGNEQFF,TGTGCCAGCTCACCAAGCGGTAATGAGCAGTTCTTC
-,TRBV7-2,TRBJ2-3,-,CASSQTSPALTDTQYF,TGTGCCAGCAGCCAGACTAGTCCAGCCCTCACAGATACGCAGTATTTT
-,TRBV10-3,TRBJ1-5,-,CAISERGFEPQHF,TGTGCCATCAGTGAGCGAGGTTTTGAGCCCCAGCATTTT
-,TRBV9,TRBJ2-3,TRBD1,CASSVEERGQKRQYF,TGTGCCAGCAGCGTAGAAGAGAGGGGGCAAAAGAGGCAGTATTTT
-,TRBV15,TRBJ2-1,TRBD1,CATSSRQGTNEQFF,TGTGCCACCAGCTCTCGACAGGGAACCAATGAGCAGTTCTTC
few,TRBV9,TRBJ1-3,-,CASSVEAGAFGNTIYF,TGTGCCAGCAGCGTAGAGGCGGGGGCGTTCGGAAACACCATATATTTT
-,TRBV3-1/TRBV3-2,TRBJ2-2,TRBD1,CASSPGTGSNTGELFF,TGTGCCAGCAGCCCGGGGACAGGCTCGAACACCGGGGAGCTGTTTTTT
few,TRBV30,TRBJ2-2,TRBD2,CAWTFRGVTNTGELFF,TGTGCCTGGACCTTTCGGGGGGTAACGAACACCGGGGAGCTGTTTTTT
-,TRBV13,TRBJ2-1,TRBD2,CASKILAGESRTKATEQFF,TGTGCCAGCAAAATACTAGCGGGAGAGAGCCGGACTAAGGCCACTGAGCAGTTCTTC
few,TRBV6-5,TRBJ2-4,-,CASSYSSNAKNIQYF,TGTGCCAGCAGTTACTCGAGTAACGCCAAAAACATTCAGTACTTC
few,TRBV18,TRBJ1-2,TRBD1,CASSPDGVDRVHGYTF,TGTGCCAGCTCCCCCGACGGGGTCGACAGGGTCCATGGCTACACCTTC
-,TRBV9,TRBJ1-1,TRBD1,CASQRTGGLSTEAFF,TGTGCCAGTCAAAGGACAGGGGGCCTGAGCACTGAAGCTTTCTTT
-,TRBV5-1,TRBJ1-2,-,CASSLAGVPGYTF,TGCGCCAGCAGCTTGGCGGGAGTTCCTGGCTACACCTTC
few,TRBV11-2,TRBJ1-5,-,CASSLTGFQPQHF,TGTGCCAGCAGCTTAACAGGATTCCAGCCCCAGCATTTT